This TCR beta chain derives from a study of T cell changes during pregnancy in multiple sclerosis. The data were produced by immunoSEQ multiplex PCR, yet TCRdb's version contains in-frame clones alone and is incomplete. Of around 85,000 clones in the sample, roughly nine tenths were seen once. The CDR3 runs 11 residues. V lost 6 bases to trimming and J lost 8 bases, with 10 bases between them. CDR1 is SEHNR and CDR2 is FQNEAQ in the germline V gene (reference sequence). The sequence was obtained from a female donor in good health, serving as a control in a pregnancy study. Some clones in this sample may be carry-over from other donors' samples. The material sequenced was PBMCs, taken in the first trimester of pregnancy. The chain uses TRBV7-9 and TRBJ1-2, with D possibly matching TRBD1 (6 bases). As DNA, the CDR3 is TGTGCCAGCAGATCTACAGGGGGCTACACCTTC. This gives the protein CASRSTGGYTF.